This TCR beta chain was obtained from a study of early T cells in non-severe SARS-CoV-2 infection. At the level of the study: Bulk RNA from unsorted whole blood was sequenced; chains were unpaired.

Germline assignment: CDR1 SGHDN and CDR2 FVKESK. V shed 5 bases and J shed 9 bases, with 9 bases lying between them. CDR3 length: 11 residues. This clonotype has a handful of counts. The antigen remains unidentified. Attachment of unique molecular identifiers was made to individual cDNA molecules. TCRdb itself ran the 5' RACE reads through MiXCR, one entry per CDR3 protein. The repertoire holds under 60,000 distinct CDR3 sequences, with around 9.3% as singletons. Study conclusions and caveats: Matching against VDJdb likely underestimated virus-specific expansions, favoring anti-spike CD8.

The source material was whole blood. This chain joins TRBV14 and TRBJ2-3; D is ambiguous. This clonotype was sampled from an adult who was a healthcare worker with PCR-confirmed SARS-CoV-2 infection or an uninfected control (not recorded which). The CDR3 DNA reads TGTGCCAGCAGCGCCCTGACAACGCAGTATTTT. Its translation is CASSALTTQYF.